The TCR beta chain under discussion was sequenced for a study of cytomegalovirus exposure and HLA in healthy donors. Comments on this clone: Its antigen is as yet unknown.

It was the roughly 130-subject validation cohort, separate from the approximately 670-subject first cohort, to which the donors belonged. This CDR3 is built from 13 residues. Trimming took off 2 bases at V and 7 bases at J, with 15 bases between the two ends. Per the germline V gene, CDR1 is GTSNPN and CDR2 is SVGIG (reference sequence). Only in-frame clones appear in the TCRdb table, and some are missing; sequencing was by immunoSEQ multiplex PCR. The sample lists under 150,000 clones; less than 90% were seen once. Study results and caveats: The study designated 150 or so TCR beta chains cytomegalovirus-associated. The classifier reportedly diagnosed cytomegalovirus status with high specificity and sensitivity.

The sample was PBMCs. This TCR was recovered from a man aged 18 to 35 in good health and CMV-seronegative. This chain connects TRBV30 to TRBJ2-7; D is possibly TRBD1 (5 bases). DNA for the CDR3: TGTGCCTGGAGTTCGACCCCGGCAGGGGAGCAGTACTTC. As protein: CAWSSTPAGEQYF.